Included here is one TCR beta chain sequence, with context. Its specificity is not known. TCRdb keeps only in-frame clones here, not all; method: immunoSEQ multiplex PCR. The sample includes some 99,000 clones, over 75% seen only once; the top ten take roughly 4.3%. This sample is part of a study of T cell responses to AZD1222 COVID-19 vaccine. Second doses that came at about 4 or about 12 weeks were put together. Germline CDR1 and CDR2: MDHEN and SYDVKM. The CDR3 is 15 amino acids. The V end lost 2 bases, the J end lost 3 bases, and 13 bases lay between the germline ends. Study-level results: A reported finding is that nearly half of spike-specific TCRs target unmutated variant regions.

The chain joins TRBV28 to TRBJ1-2, with D unresolved. Sample: peripheral blood, taken 28 days after the second AZD1222 dose. This sequence was found in an adult who received the AZD1222 COVID-19 vaccine. For the CDR3, the DNA is TGTGCCAGCAGTTTAGACGGCAGTGGGTACTATGGCTACACCTTC. Its translation is CASSLDGSGYYGYTF.